This T cell receptor (beta chain) was recorded in a study of blood T cell repertoires in COVID-19. Seattle patient enrollment occurred during active infection, with longitudinal follow-up thereafter. In the source study's methods: The authors estimated nucleated cell counts from reference gene primer amplification. The table came from immunoSEQ multiplex PCR; TCRdb's copy has only in-frame clones and leaves some out. Clone size and the V and J calls come from that table; the DNA yielded D and trimming. Altogether 200,000 to 250,000 clones are present, approximately 78% being singletons, with the ten largest covering 4.5% to 5.5%. Germline CDR1 and CDR2: SQVTM and ANQGSEA. This CDR3 has 12 amino acids. The J segment lost 6 bases and the V segment lost 7 bases, leaving 3 bases of the junction unmatched.

The source is a woman in her 70s with COVID-19, enrolled during active disease. The V and J genes are TRBV29-1 and TRBJ1-4; TRBD1 aligns across 9 bases. The material sequenced was peripheral blood. The CDR3 DNA is TGCAGCGCGGACAGGGGAGATGAAAAACTGTTTTTT. It encodes CSADRGDEKLFF.